This T cell receptor beta chain was found in a study of blood T cell repertoires in COVID-19 (TCRdb year 2020). General notes on the study: Samples from collaborators originated in the United States, Italy and Spain and spanned both the acute and convalescent phases of COVID-19. The samples were drawn from the first 160 participants of the ongoing ImmuneRACE study and from some 1,300 subjects provided by 6 global collaborators. Subjects who had been exposed to COVID-19, were actively infected with it, or had recovered from it provided the deeply sampled blood TCRbeta repertoires that made up the dataset. The material from the prospective study consisted of cDNA or gDNA derived from T cells, B-cell-depleted T cells, or PBMCs. The repertoires were made available in a free public database intended to serve as a resource for research on the immune response to SARS-CoV-2. Where available, HLA class I and class II types were obtained from metadata supplied by the sample provider rather than from assay-based typing. A de-identified subject ID, COVID-19 status, age in years and sex were almost always included in the sample metadata. Overall results and qualifications from the work: The amount of clinical and demographic metadata varied by source and participant and was provided uncurated.

Counted from cysteine to phenylalanine, this CDR3 has 15 amino acids. The DNA shown is the 45-base CDR3, in frame from base 1. V is pared back by 4 bases and J by 4 bases, with 13 bases lying between the germline termini. Per the germline V gene, SGHAT is the CDR1 and FQNNGV is the CDR2. Turning to this clone: Its antigen is unknown. No per-base quality is available; no much larger clone lies one base away.

Participants in the prospective study were aged 18 to 89 years, lived in 20 to 30 United States geographic areas, and enrolled through a virtual design. Cohort assignment in the prospective study relied on participant-reported clinical history from a screening survey and a study questionnaire. Recovered participants in ImmuneRACE Cohort 3 were defined as having two consecutive negative NP/OP PCR tests, clearance from a healthcare professional, or resolution of symptoms. Each participant in the prospective study had whole blood, serum and a nasopharyngeal or oropharyngeal swab collected by mobile phlebotomists. Prospective study participants could optionally give additional blood draws and questionnaires over a roughly 2-month period. Before DNA extraction, blood samples from the prospective study were shipped at room temperature or frozen. TCRbeta CDR3 regions were amplified from genomic DNA using the immunoSEQ Assay, a bias-controlled multiplex PCR. From the authors' description of their analysis: Within the assay, amplification of reference gene primers was used to estimate how many nucleated cells each sample contained. Sequence reads were collapsed and filtered to measure the absolute abundance of every unique TCRbeta CDR3 rearrangement. For each sample, productive Simpson clonality was calculated as the square root of Simpson's diversity index over productive rearrangements. What TCRdb holds here is the immuneACCESS table cut down to in-frame rearrangements. Part of the clones is not present; checked against another copy, under half of the missing clones reflect an unresolved V gene, and the others are unexplained. V and J calls and clone size are copied from that table; D and trimming were computed from the DNA. Across this sample there are over 200,000 clones, with around nine tenths seen only once. The biggest ten clones account for roughly 10% of the sample.

The TCR comes from a man younger than 40 who had recovered from COVID-19. What was sequenced was PBMCs or T cells enriched from blood (not recorded which). The sequence joins TRBV11-2 to TRBJ2-2, with a weak D call of TRBD2 (6 bases match). The CDR3 is CASSSQRTTTGELFF. The DNA sequence is given as TGTGCCAGCAGCTCCCAAAGGACTACCACCGGGGAGCTGTTTTTT. The CDR3, completed at both ends by the reference TRBV11-2 and TRBJ2-2 genes, gives the full variable domain EAGVAQSPRYKIIEKRQSVAFWCNPISGHATLYWYQQILGQGPKLLIQFQNNGVVDDSQLPKDRFSAERLKGVDSTLKIQPAKLEDSAVYLCASSSQRTTTGELFFGEGSRLTVL.